What follows are 31 T cell receptor beta chains derived from one specimen sequenced in a study of blood T cell repertoires in COVID-19. Profiled with immunoSEQ multiplex PCR; TCRdb holds only in-frame clones, not every one. The table includes about 74,000 clones, roughly 91% detected once. Sequencing was done on a sample of peripheral blood. All receptors come from an elderly woman with active or convalescent COVID-19.

This clone was detected once. This sequence joins TRBV28 and TRBJ1-4; TRBD1 matches at 7 bases. This CDR3 is built from 16 residues. CDR1 is MDHEN, CDR2 SYDVKM, per germline. The ends lost 3 bases at V and 0 bases at J; junction bases unmatched: 4. The CDR3 sequence: CASSLLGGATNEKLFF. Here the CDR3 DNA reads TGTGCCAGCAGTTTGCTAGGGGGCGCAACTAATGAAAAACTGTTTTTT.

The chain couples TRBV29-1 to TRBJ2-3; D unresolved. Germline V lookup: CDR1 SQVTM, CDR2 ANQGSEA. Trimming took off 0 bases at V and 3 bases at J, with 10 bases between the two ends. The CDR3 extends over 14 amino acids. CDR3 bases: TGCAGCGTTGAAGATCAATTGCGGACAGATACGCAGTATTTT. Residues: CSVEDQLRTDTQYF.

The chain combines TRBV12-3 or TRBV12-4 with TRBJ1-2; D remains ambiguous. Trimming shortened V by 8 bases and J by 5 bases, and 12 bases separated the two germline ends. The CDR3 is 12 residues long. The CDR3 loop is CASRRDSYGYTF. The CDR3 coding sequence is TGTGCCAGCCGCCGCGACTCATATGGCTACACCTTC.

V gene TRBV2 combines with J gene TRBJ2-5; 7 bases map to TRBD1. The CDR3 spans 15 residues. Trimming took 3 bases from V and 5 from J; bases not matched to a gene: 9. Germline CDR1 and CDR2: SNHLY and FYNNEI. The CDR3: CASSDKGARRETQYF. CDR3 nucleotide sequence: TGTGCCAGCAGTGATAAGGGGGCCAGGCGGGAGACCCAGTACTTC. Filled out from reference TRBV2 and TRBJ2-5, the complete variable domain reads EPEVTQTPSHQVTQMGQEVILRCVPISNHLYFYWYRQILGQKVEFLVSFYNNEISEKSEIFDDQFSVERPDGSNFTLKIRSTKLEDSAMYFCASSDKGARRETQYFGPGTRLLVL.

The chain is built from TRBV19 and TRBJ1-1; TRBD1 might be the D (5 bases). V lost 10 bases and J lost 1, with 10 bases in between. Looked up from germline, CDR1 is LNHDA and CDR2 is SQIVND (reference sequence). The CDR3 has 12 amino acids. CDR3 protein: CATGTGNTEAFF. The CDR3 nucleotides are TGTGCCACTGGGACTGGGAACACTGAAGCTTTCTTT. Combining the CDR3 with reference TRBV19 and TRBJ1-1 gives the whole variable domain DGGITQSPKYLFRKEGQNVTLSCEQNLNHDAMYWYRQDPGQGLRLIYYSQIVNDFQKGDIAEGYSVSREKKESFPLTVTSAQKNPTAFYLCATGTGNTEAFFGQGTRLTVV.

This clone was counted a single time. The chain uses TRBV18 and TRBJ2-3; a possible D gene is TRBD1 (5 bases). V was trimmed by 3 bases and J by 6 bases, leaving 13 bases between them. CDR3 length: 14 amino acids. In germline, CDR1 is KGHSH, CDR2 LQKENI. The CDR3 DNA reads TGTGCCAGCTCACCGGAAGGGGTGAGGGATACGCAGTATTTT. Encoded protein: CASSPEGVRDTQYF. The variable domain in full, completed from reference TRBV18 and TRBJ2-3, reads NAGVMQNPRHLVRRRGQEARLRCSPMKGHSHVYWYRQLPEEGLKFMVYLQKENIIDESGMPKERFSAEFPKEGPSILRIQQVVRGDSAAYFCASSPEGVRDTQYFGPGTRLTVL.

The rearrangement links TRBV19 to TRBJ1-5; D is ambiguous. This CDR3 region has 14 residues. Trimming stripped 3 bases from V and 3 bases from J, with 9 bases between. The V gene's germline CDR1 is LNHDA and CDR2 SQIVND (reference sequence). As DNA, the CDR3 is TGTGCCAGTAGTATGAGGGAATACAATCAGCCCCAGCATTTT. It codes for CASSMREYNQPQHF.

The rearrangement uses TRBV5-1 and TRBJ2-3; 7 bases align to TRBD2. With V trimmed by 3 bases and J by 2 bases, 6 bases remained unmatched. Germline CDR1 is SGHRS and CDR2 is YFSETQ. There are 15 residues in the CDR3. The CDR3 coding sequence is TGCGCCAGCAGCTGGGGGGGACTCATCACAGATACGCAGTATTTT. Translation: CASSWGGLITDTQYF.

The chain employs TRBV27 and TRBJ1-1; a weak D match, TRBD1 (6 bases). The CDR3 runs 14 residues. With 6 bases removed from V and 6 bases from J, the gap between germline ends came to 17 bases. Per germline, CDR1 MNHEY and CDR2 SMNVEV (reference sequence). CDR3 in DNA: TGTGCCAGCAGAACAGGGTTTATGGCGGCTGAAGCTTTCTTT. Protein: CASRTGFMAAEAFF.

The chain couples TRBV7-9 to TRBJ2-3, with a tentative D call TRBD1 (5 bases). Germline values: CDR1 SEHNR, CDR2 FQNEAQ (reference sequence). The CDR3 covers 15 residues. The ends were cut back, 7 bases at V and 3 bases at J, with 17 bases in the middle. Here the CDR3 DNA reads TGTGCCAGCACGGGCAGGGCAAGGGATACAGATACGCAGTATTTT. Translated: CASTGRARDTDTQYF.

This chain uses TRBV3-1 (or the pseudogene TRBV3-2) with TRBJ1-4; 10 bases are shared with TRBD1. CDR1 and CDR2 from the germline V gene are LGHDT and YNNKEL (reference sequence). There are 15 residues in the CDR3. The V gene end was trimmed by 3 bases and the J gene end by 8 bases; junction bases not matched to a gene: 6. CDR3 sequence reads: CASSHWGTGVEKLFF. The CDR3, as DNA: TGTGCCAGCAGCCACTGGGGGACAGGGGTCGAAAAACTGTTTTTT.

The chain employs TRBV6-5 and TRBJ1-5; D gene unclear. Per the germline V gene, CDR1 is MNHEY and CDR2 is SVGAGI. This CDR3 contains 15 residues. V was clipped by 2 bases and J by 0 bases, with 8 bases between them. This CDR3 reads CASSYPDTSNQPQHF. The CDR3 nucleotides read TGTGCCAGCAGTTACCCTGACACTAGCAATCAGCCCCAGCATTTT.

J is TRBJ1-2 and V is TRBV19; 8 bases line up with TRBD1. The germline V gene has CDR1 LNHDA and CDR2 SQIVND (reference sequence). With V trimmed by 8 bases and J by 8 bases, 16 bases remained unmatched. The CDR3 sequence is 15 residues long. CDR3 bases: TGTGCCAGTGACCGCCGACAGGGGACGATCAGGGGCTACACCTTC. Amino acid sequence: CASDRRQGTIRGYTF.

This clone has a handful of counts. CDR3 region: CASSRPSSGFGGEQYF. CDR3 bases: TGTGCCAGCAGCCGCCCCTCTAGCGGGTTTGGGGGAGAGCAGTACTTC. The V gene is TRBV14, the J gene TRBJ2-7; 8 bases match TRBD2. This CDR3 has 16 residues. The junction had 15 bases not matched to a gene; V was cut back by 4 bases and J by 7 bases. Per the germline V gene, CDR1 is SGHDN and CDR2 is FVKESK.

This chain uses TRBV18 with TRBJ2-7; D gene unclear. Germline CDR1 and CDR2: KGHSH and LQKENI. The CDR3 is 13 amino acids. Trimming took off 3 bases at V and 3 bases at J, with 9 bases between the two ends. CDR3 region: CASSPGTLYEQYF. The CDR3 DNA follows: TGTGCCAGCTCACCGGGCACCCTCTACGAGCAGTACTTC.

The chain carries TRBV6-5 and TRBJ2-4, with 9 nucleotides matching TRBD1. Trimming removed 4 bases from V and 0 bases from J; junction bases left unmatched: 4. The CDR3 runs 16 residues. The germline CDR1 and CDR2 sequences are MNHEY and SVGAGI. This chain's CDR3 is CASSSDRGAAKNIQYF. In nucleotides, the CDR3 is TGTGCCAGCAGTTCTGACAGGGGGGCAGCCAAAAACATTCAGTACTTC.

This rearrangement joins TRBV5-1 to TRBJ1-1, with D perhaps TRBD1 (6 bases). V shed 7 bases and J shed 3 bases, with 16 bases lying between them. CDR3 size: 14 residues. CDR1 is SGHRS, CDR2 YFSETQ, per germline. CDR3 nucleotides: TGCGCCAGCGCATGGGGGGGCCGGGACACTGAAGCTTTCTTT. Translated, it gives CASAWGGRDTEAFF. The whole variable domain, remainder taken from reference TRBV5-1 and TRBJ1-1, is KAGVTQTPRYLIKTRGQQVTLSCSPISGHRSVSWYQQTPGQGLQFLFEYFSETQRNKGNFPGRFSGRQFSNSRSEMNVSTLELGDSALYLCASAWGGRDTEAFFGQGTRLTVV.

The chain combines TRBV6-5 with TRBJ1-1; 8 bases match TRBD1. Per germline, CDR1 MNHEY and CDR2 SVGAGI. The length of the CDR3 is 15 residues. After removal of 4 bases from V and 3 bases from J, the junction contained 7 bases not matched to a gene. CDR3 amino acids: CASSSPTGGYTEAFF. The CDR3 nucleotides are TGTGCCAGCAGTTCGCCCACAGGGGGATACACTGAAGCTTTCTTT.

V gene TRBV6-5 combines with J gene TRBJ2-3; D is unresolved. Trimming stripped 0 bases from V and 10 bases from J, with 11 bases between. The CDR3 loop spans 13 amino acids. Germline CDR1 is MNHEY and CDR2 is SVGAGI. DNA of the CDR3: TGTGCCAGCAGTTACTCGAACGGTGGTGCGCAGTATTTT. Its protein is CASSYSNGGAQYF.

The rearrangement joins TRBV9 to TRBJ1-6; tentative D call: TRBD1 (6 bases). This CDR3 contains 15 residues. The ends were cut back, 4 bases at V and 10 bases at J, with 18 bases in the middle. The germline CDR1 and CDR2 sequences are SGDLS and YYNGEE. In nucleotides, the CDR3 is TGTGCCAGCAGCCCGCGGACAGCTGCAGAGTCACCCCTCCACTTT. It encodes CASSPRTAAESPLHF.

V gene TRBV7-2 combines with J gene TRBJ2-2; tentative D call: TRBD1 (6 bases). Trimming left V 6 bases short and J 9 bases short, with 20 bases between. Germline V CDR1 and CDR2: SGHTA, FQGNSA. This CDR3 contains 15 residues. CDR3 residues: CASSSPGAGRRELFF. In DNA, the CDR3 is TGTGCCAGCAGTTCACCAGGGGCCGGTAGGCGGGAGCTGTTTTTT.

The chain uses TRBV3-1 (or the pseudogene TRBV3-2) and TRBJ1-1; D is uncertain. The length of the CDR3 is 14 residues. Germline CDR1 reads LGHDT; CDR2 reads YNNKEL (reference sequence). Trimming left V 1 base short and J 5 bases short, with 11 bases between. CDR3 region: CASSQGTLATEAFF. The CDR3, as DNA: TGTGCCAGCAGCCAAGGTACTTTAGCGACTGAAGCTTTCTTT.

In DNA form, the CDR3 reads TGTGCCAGCAGCCCCGGGACAAACTATGGCTACACCTTC. Translation gives CASSPGTNYGYTF. The chain joins TRBV7-8 to TRBJ1-2; a weak D match, TRBD1 (6 bases). Germline V CDR1 and CDR2: SGHVS, FQNEAQ. The CDR3 covers 13 residues. V dropped 5 bases and J dropped 2 bases, with 9 bases sitting between them.

The chain carries TRBV2 and TRBJ1-6; D gene uncertain. V dropped 11 bases and J dropped 7 bases, with 21 bases sitting between them. This CDR3 has 15 residues. CDR1 and CDR2 from the germline V gene are SNHLY and FYNNEI. CDR3 in amino acids: CASESATDLNSPLHF. As DNA, the CDR3 is TGTGCCTCAGAGTCGGCCACAGACCTAAATTCACCCCTCCACTTT.

The chain links TRBV4-2 to TRBJ1-2; the D gene is possibly TRBD1 (5 bases). The V gene lost 0 bases and the J gene lost 0 bases, with 8 bases spanning the gap. Germline CDR1 LGHNA, CDR2 YNFKEQ. The CDR3 loop spans 15 amino acids. CDR3 sequence: CASSQEPTANYGYTF. The CDR3 DNA is TGTGCCAGCAGCCAAGAACCGACAGCTAACTATGGCTACACCTTC.

CDR3 in DNA: TGTGCCAGCAGTTCCCCCCCGGGAGGGGCAGATAATTCACCCCTCCACTTT. Protein product: CASSSPPGGADNSPLHF. The J gene is TRBJ1-6, the V gene TRBV27; possibly TRBD1 for D (5 bases). Trimming stripped 4 bases from V and 5 bases from J, with 18 bases between. Per the germline V gene, CDR1 is MNHEY and CDR2 is SMNVEV (reference sequence). This CDR3 region has 17 residues.

The chain has TRBV7-2 and TRBJ2-3; no clear D. The CDR3 sequence is 12 residues long. In germline, CDR1 is SGHTA, CDR2 FQGNSA. Trimming took off 5 bases at V and 6 bases at J, with 9 bases between the two ends. The CDR3 is CASSPSADTQYF. CDR3 sequence (DNA): TGTGCCAGCAGCCCGAGCGCCGATACGCAGTATTTT.

This chain connects TRBV10-3 to TRBJ2-7; perhaps TRBD1 as D (6 bases). CDR3 length: 14 residues. CDR1 is ENHRY, CDR2 SYGVKD, per germline. V was clipped by 6 bases and J by 3 bases, with 15 bases between them. The DNA of the CDR3 is TGTGCCATCAGACCGGGACAAGGGAGCTACGAGCAGTACTTC. It codes for CAIRPGQGSYEQYF.

The chain employs TRBV29-1 and TRBJ1-3; D might be TRBD1 (5 bases). The CDR3 is 14 residues long. Trimming removed 2 bases at V and 0 bases at J, with 8 bases between. Germline V CDR1 and CDR2: SQVTM, ANQGSEA. The CDR3: CSVEQGPSGNTIYF. The CDR3 DNA sequence: TGCAGCGTTGAACAGGGTCCCTCTGGAAACACCATATATTTT.

This CDR3 reads CASSIHREIDEQYF. The CDR3 bases are TGTGCCAGTAGTATACACAGGGAGATAGACGAGCAGTACTTC. The chain recombines TRBV19 with TRBJ2-7, with D maybe TRBD1 (6 bases). Looked up from germline, CDR1 is LNHDA and CDR2 is SQIVND (reference sequence). V dropped 2 bases and J dropped 5 bases, with 13 bases sitting between them. The CDR3 is 14 residues long.

The table lists this clone with a count of one. This chain joins TRBV19 and TRBJ1-5; D ambiguous. Germline lookup yields CDR1 LNHDA and CDR2 SQIVND (reference sequence). This CDR3 region has 12 residues. The V and J ends lost 7 bases and 9 bases respectively, with 13 bases between them. The DNA for the CDR3 is TGTGCCAGTATGCGGGTAGGGTGGCCCCAGCATTTT. Protein: CASMRVGWPQHF.